This TCR beta chain appears in the sequencing data of a study of Graves' ophthalmopathy and Graves' hyperthyroidism. Included hyperthyroidism patients were aged 18 to 65 and newly diagnosed (under 2 months' duration). Exclusion covered patients with other autoimmune diseases or uncontrolled infections (as well as pregnancy or lactation). The V gene lost 4 bases and the J gene lost 8 bases, with 23 bases spanning the gap. This CDR3 has 15 residues. Germline-derived CDR1 and CDR2 are SQVTM and ANQGSEA. To note about this clonotype: What it recognizes is unknown.

Amplification of the TCR beta CDR3 regions used RNA transcripts (as template). HTBI-primed RT-PCR formed the first round, and a multiplex PCR formed the second. TCRdb re-called the multiplex PCR reads through MiXCR, storing one row per CDR3 protein. The repertoire has more than 1,000,000 distinct CDR3 sequences, less than 45% of them found once; the top ten carry around 10%. Findings and caveats of the study: Ophthalmopathy versus stable hyperthyroidism: 13-signature model gave about 87% sensitivity, around 81% specificity.

The specimen sequenced was peripheral blood or thyroid tissue (not recorded which). The source is an adult man with Graves' hyperthyroidism. The chain has TRBV29-1 and TRBJ1-2, with a tentative D call TRBD1 (5 bases). Here the CDR3 DNA reads TGCAGCGTTGTGTCCTCCGGACGGGGCCTCGGCGGCTACACCTTC. Protein sequence: CSVVSSGRGLGGYTF.